Shown below are 21 T cell receptor beta chains from a single sample sequenced in a study of shared clonotypes between healthy human individuals. Libraries were prepared by immunoSEQ multiplex PCR; TCRdb keeps only in-frame clonotypes and omits some of them. The repertoire has fewer than 1.4 million clones, around 78% of them found once; the top ten carry roughly 0.65%. The specimen was memory CD4+ T cells from PBMCs. The subset denotes: CD45RA-negative fraction. The receptors derive from a young man in good health. Some clones in this sample may be carry-over from other donors' samples.

This chain connects TRBV4-1 to TRBJ2-5; 12 bases align to TRBD2. This CDR3 spans 17 amino acids. V was pared by 2 bases and J by 4 bases, with 8 bases of the junction left unmatched. From germline, CDR1 is MGHRA and CDR2 YSYEKL. The DNA for the CDR3 is TGCGCCAGCAGCCAAAAAGGACTAGCGGGGCTCGGAGAGACCCAGTACTTC. Protein: CASSQKGLAGLGETQYF.

CDR3 in DNA: TGTGCCAGCAGTGATTTGGAGTACAATGAGCAGTTCTTC. Translating gives CASSDLEYNEQFF. V gene TRBV25-1 combines with J gene TRBJ2-1; D gene uncertain. Trimming pared 3 bases from V and 4 bases from J, leaving 7 bases between. Germline V gives CDR1 MGHDK, CDR2 SYGVNS. The CDR3 runs 13 residues.

The J gene is TRBJ2-5, the V gene TRBV7-2, with TRBD2 identical over 7 bases. This CDR3 spans 16 amino acids. V dropped 1 base and J dropped 3; count of bases not matched to a gene: 8. Germline V CDR1 and CDR2: SGHTA, FQGNSA. The CDR3 DNA sequence: TGTGCCAGCAGCTTAGTAGGGCAGGGAGGGGAAGAGACCCAGTACTTC. It codes for CASSLVGQGGEETQYF.

This sequence joins TRBV10-2 and TRBJ1-5; TRBD1 is a possible D gene (6 bases). Germline assignment: CDR1 WSHSY and CDR2 SAAADI. This CDR3 is built from 13 residues. V lost 4 bases and J 10 bases, leaving 14 bases between the germline ends. CDR3 sequence reads: CASSAGQTGPQHF. The CDR3 DNA reads TGCGCCAGCAGTGCCGGACAGACAGGACCCCAGCATTTT.

This clone appeared a single time. Other DNA sequences in the same sample also yield this CDR3. The J gene is TRBJ2-2, the V gene TRBV29-1, with D possibly matching TRBD2 (6 bases). Germline assignment: CDR1 SQVTM and CDR2 ANQGSEA. The CDR3 loop spans 12 amino acids. The ends were cut back, 4 bases at V and 4 bases at J, with 7 bases in the middle. CDR3 in DNA: TGCAGCGTTGTTAGCGGCACCGGGGAGCTGTTTTTT. Amino acid sequence: CSVVSGTGELFF.

V and J are TRBV5-8 and TRBJ2-2, with 8 bases matching TRBD1. This CDR3 has 15 amino acids. Germline trimming cut 6 bases from V and 6 bases from J; bases unmatched to any gene: 10. Germline V gives CDR1 SGHTS, CDR2 YDEGEE. The CDR3 nucleotides read TGTGCCAGCAAGGTCGACAGGGGAATTTCCGGGGAGCTGTTTTTT. Protein: CASKVDRGISGELFF.

The chain carries TRBV18 and TRBJ2-7; D might be TRBD1 or TRBD2, each matching 5 bases. The CDR3 runs to 16 residues. Deletions cut 3 bases from V and 3 bases from J, with 18 bases between. Germline CDR1 reads KGHSH; CDR2 reads LQKENI. CDR3 sequence reads: CASSPSSGQWLYEQYF. DNA of the CDR3: TGTGCCAGCTCACCGAGTTCGGGGCAATGGCTCTACGAGCAGTACTTC.

The V and J genes are TRBV2 and TRBJ2-2; the match to TRBD2 covers 8 bases. Unmatched junction bases numbered 11, after V lost 1 base and J lost 4 bases. Germline V gene sequence: CDR1 SNHLY, CDR2 FYNNEI. The CDR3 has 18 amino acids. The CDR3 here is CASSEGGGAGAGTGELFF. CDR3 in DNA: TGTGCCAGCAGTGAAGGAGGTGGAGCGGGAGCTGGCACCGGGGAGCTGTTTTTT.

Only a few counts were recorded for this clone. J is TRBJ1-2 and V is TRBV6-1; TRBD1 agrees at 9 bases. The CDR3 extends over 14 amino acids. Trimming cost V 0 bases and J 5 bases; bases outside gene matches: 1. Per germline, CDR1 MNHNS and CDR2 SASEGT. DNA for the CDR3: TGTGCCAGCAGTGAAGCGGGGACAGGGTATGGCTACACCTTC. Protein: CASSEAGTGYGYTF.

A single count supports this clone. The rearrangement uses TRBV5-6 and TRBJ1-1; D gene uncertain. Germline V gene data show CDR1 as SGHDT and CDR2 as YYEEEE. V lost 0 bases to trimming and J lost 6 bases, with 9 bases between them. The CDR3 runs to 13 residues. The CDR3 DNA sequence: TGTGCCAGCAGCTTGGAAGCGGGATCTGAAGCTTTCTTT. Translation gives CASSLEAGSEAFF.

The chain uses TRBV5-1 and TRBJ2-7; D gene uncertain. CDR3 length: 15 residues. CDR1 and CDR2 (germline): SGHRS, YFSETQ. The V end was cut by 6 bases, the J end by 7 bases, with 23 bases between. The DNA of the CDR3 is TGCGCCAGCACCCCTCTGCGGAGTGCTCGAGGAGAGCAGTACTTC. Its protein is CASTPLRSARGEQYF.

This clone has a single count. The J gene is TRBJ2-1, the V gene TRBV7-9, with D hard to call. The germline CDR1 and CDR2 sequences are SEHNR and FQNEAQ (reference sequence). This CDR3 contains 13 residues. The ends were cut back, 1 base at V and 5 bases at J, with 6 bases in the middle. In DNA, the CDR3 is TGTGCCAGCAGCTTAGTGACCCACAATGAGCAGTTCTTC. It is translated as CASSLVTHNEQFF.

V and J are TRBV12-5 and TRBJ1-1; tentative D call: TRBD1 (5 bases). V was shortened by 2 bases and J by 4 bases, with 11 bases between the two germline ends. The CDR3 is 14 residues long. Germline CDR1 LGHNT, CDR2 FRNRAP. CDR3 sequence: CASGLLGGITEAFF. The CDR3, as DNA: TGTGCTAGTGGTTTGCTTGGGGGAATCACTGAAGCTTTCTTT.

This chain connects TRBV5-1 to TRBJ1-1; TRBD1 aligns across 11 bases. CDR1 is SGHRS, CDR2 YFSETQ, per germline. V lost 0 bases and J lost 2; bases outside the gene matches: 3. The CDR3 length is 16 residues. This chain's CDR3 is CASSLAGTGGNTEAFF. CDR3 coding DNA: TGCGCCAGCAGCTTGGCGGGGACAGGGGGAAACACTGAAGCTTTCTTT. Together with reference TRBV5-1 and TRBJ1-1, the CDR3 gives the full variable domain: KAGVTQTPRYLIKTRGQQVTLSCSPISGHRSVSWYQQTPGQGLQFLFEYFSETQRNKGNFPGRFSGRQFSNSRSEMNVSTLELGDSALYLCASSLAGTGGNTEAFFGQGTRLTVV.

The chain has TRBV5-1 and TRBJ2-3, with 10 bases identical to TRBD2. The CDR3 contains 15 residues. Germline-derived CDR1 and CDR2 are SGHRS and YFSETQ. V trimming: 4 bases; J trimming: 1 base; junction bases outside the gene matches: 3. The CDR3 sequence: CASSPSGSRTDTQYF. The DNA of the CDR3 is TGCGCCAGCAGCCCTAGCGGGAGCCGCACAGATACGCAGTATTTT.

This clone was observed a handful of times. Distinct nucleotide sequences in the sample also encode this CDR3. J is TRBJ1-1 and V is TRBV28; D is unresolved. V was pared by 3 bases and J by 5 bases, with 7 bases between. Germline CDR1 is MDHEN and CDR2 is SYDVKM. This CDR3 spans 12 amino acids. The CDR3 is CASSFEETEAFF. CDR3 coding DNA: TGTGCCAGCAGTTTTGAGGAGACTGAAGCTTTCTTT.

V is TRBV6-1 and J is TRBJ2-1; no reliable D call. Germline V gene lookup returns CDR1 MNHNS and CDR2 SASEGT. The CDR3 has 11 residues. Trimming shortened V by 8 bases and J by 8 bases, and 10 bases separated the two germline ends. CDR3 protein: CASGLMDEQFF. The DNA of the CDR3 is TGTGCCAGCGGGCTGATGGATGAGCAGTTCTTC.

The chain carries TRBV28 and TRBJ1-5, with D perhaps TRBD1 (6 bases). This CDR3 spans 15 amino acids. The germline V gene encodes CDR1 MDHEN and CDR2 SYDVKM. Between the trimmed V and J ends, which lost 2 bases and 6 bases, there was a span of 14 bases. CDR3 region: CASSLSLQGSQPQHF. The CDR3 DNA reads TGTGCCAGCAGTTTAAGCCTACAGGGCAGTCAGCCCCAGCATTTT.

This clone is a singleton in its sample. As DNA, the CDR3 is TGTGCCAGCAGCTTCTGGCCGGAGGGCAATGAGCAGTTCTTC. Protein product: CASSFWPEGNEQFF. The chain uses TRBV7-9 and TRBJ2-1, with a possible D match to TRBD2 (6 bases). CDR1 is SEHNR, CDR2 FQNEAQ, per germline (reference sequence). This CDR3 comprises 14 residues. Deletions cut 3 bases from V and 6 bases from J, with 12 bases between.

V is TRBV27 and J is TRBJ1-2; D is perhaps TRBD1 (5 bases). Germline V gene sequence: CDR1 MNHEY, CDR2 SMNVEV (reference sequence). V lost 4 bases and J lost 3, with 18 bases in between. The CDR3 runs 16 residues. The CDR3 region is CASSSGGQGGDYGYTF. Written as DNA, the CDR3 is TGTGCCAGCAGTTCGGGTGGTCAGGGAGGGGACTATGGCTACACCTTC.

The chain combines TRBV19 with TRBJ2-3, with D perhaps matching TRBD1 or TRBD2 (5 bases each). CDR1 LNHDA and CDR2 SQIVND come from the germline V gene (reference sequence). Deletions cut 1 base from V and 4 bases from J, with 12 bases between. The CDR3 length is 15 residues. CDR3 sequence: CASSIARGAPDTQYF. The CDR3 nucleotides read TGTGCCAGTAGTATAGCGAGAGGGGCACCAGATACGCAGTATTTT.